These T cell receptor beta chains were read from a single sample in a study of cytomegalovirus exposure and HLA in healthy donors. Repertoires were generated with immunoSEQ multiplex PCR, while TCRdb's copy carries only in-frame clones and drops some. The repertoire holds 97,000 or so clones, with around 9.6% as singletons. Sample: PBMCs. Every receptor here comes from a man aged 50 to 60 in good health and CMV-seropositive. The CDR3 runs from the conserved cysteine through the conserved F or W. A D gene is named only where the DNA matches it firmly. Size tells how often a clone was seen (once, few, many) or the class of an expanded clone, and some rows leave it out.

size: few
D: TRBD1
V: TRBV7-2
J: TRBJ1-2
CDR3: CASSPGQGLLYGYTF
DNA: TGTGCCAGCAGCCCCGGACAGGGGCTACTCTATGGCTACACCTTC

size: NA
D: TRBD2
V: TRBV7-8
J: TRBJ2-7
CDR3: CASSLGRLAGAYEQYF
DNA: TGTGCCAGCAGCTTAGGTAGACTAGCGGGAGCCTACGAGCAGTACTTC

size: few
D: NA
V: TRBV11-2
J: TRBJ1-5
CDR3: CASSLRGDQPQHF
DNA: TGTGCCAGCAGCTTAAGGGGTGATCAGCCCCAGCATTTT

size: NA
D: TRBD2
V: TRBV7-6
J: TRBJ2-1
CDR3: CASSLVTSGYNEQFF
DNA: TGTGCCAGCAGCTTAGTGACTAGCGGCTACAATGAGCAGTTCTTC

size: few
D: NA
V: TRBV4-2
J: TRBJ1-4
CDR3: CASSQDLIGHKATNEKLFF
DNA: TGTGCCAGCAGCCAAGATCTAATTGGACACAAGGCAACTAATGAAAAACTGTTTTTT

size: NA
D: NA
V: TRBV6-6
J: TRBJ2-7
CDR3: CASGHRGINPSYEQYF
DNA: TGTGCCAGCGGTCACCGCGGGATTAATCCCTCCTACGAGCAGTACTTC

size: few
D: TRBD1
V: TRBV6-6
J: TRBJ1-1
CDR3: CASTDRGATEAFF
DNA: TGTGCCAGCACCGACAGGGGCGCGACTGAAGCTTTCTTT

size: NA
D: TRBD2
V: TRBV25-1
J: TRBJ2-5
CDR3: CASSEYSGVLETQYF
DNA: TGTGCCAGCAGTGAATATAGCGGGGTTCTGGAGACCCAGTACTTC

size: NA
D: TRBD2
V: TRBV18
J: TRBJ2-3
CDR3: CASSPSRSGRRGDTQYF
DNA: TGTGCCAGCTCACCATCCCGTAGCGGGAGGCGCGGAGATACGCAGTATTTT

size: NA
D: TRBD2
V: TRBV7-7
J: TRBJ2-1
CDR3: CASSLGTSANEQFF
DNA: TGTGCTAGCAGCCTCGGGACTAGCGCGAATGAGCAGTTCTTC

size: few
D: TRBD1
V: TRBV9
J: TRBJ2-7
CDR3: CASSAGQGVHEQYF
DNA: TGTGCCAGCAGCGCCGGACAGGGAGTCCACGAGCAGTACTTC

size: NA
D: TRBD2
V: TRBV5-4
J: TRBJ2-1
CDR3: CASSLDTTSGKYNEQFF
DNA: TGTGCCAGCAGCTTAGACACTACTAGCGGGAAATACAATGAGCAGTTCTTC

size: few
D: NA
V: TRBV7-9
J: TRBJ2-5
CDR3: CASSLVAEQETQYF
DNA: TGTGCCAGCAGCTTGGTAGCGGAACAAGAGACCCAGTACTTC

size: NA
D: NA
V: TRBV30
J: TRBJ2-3
CDR3: CAWAGTSPSSTDTQYF
DNA: TGTGCCTGGGCAGGAACTAGTCCCTCTAGCACAGATACGCAGTATTTT

size: NA
D: TRBD1
V: TRBV2
J: TRBJ2-2
CDR3: CASTNGGTGGTGELFF
DNA: TGTGCCAGCACAAATGGGGGGACAGGGGGCACCGGGGAGCTGTTTTTT

size: few
D: TRBD1
V: TRBV28
J: TRBJ2-7
CDR3: CASSLRDSHTYEQYF
DNA: TGTGCCAGCAGTCTCCGGGACAGCCATACCTACGAGCAGTACTTC

size: many
D: NA
V: TRBV27
J: TRBJ1-5
CDR3: CASKSGRDNQPQHF
DNA: TGTGCCAGCAAATCAGGGAGGGACAATCAGCCCCAGCATTTT

size: NA
D: NA
V: TRBV7-6
J: TRBJ1-3
CDR3: CASSLGPRGGAGNTIYF
DNA: TGTGCCAGCAGCTTAGGACCGCGTGGGGGGGCTGGAAACACCATATATTTT

size: NA
D: NA
V: TRBV5-6
J: TRBJ1-5
CDR3: CASSFRFSNQPQHF
DNA: TGTGCCAGCAGCTTCCGTTTTAGCAATCAGCCCCAGCATTTT

size: NA
D: TRBD2
V: TRBV11-3
J: TRBJ2-1
CDR3: CASSLGGSEQFF
DNA: TGTGCCAGCAGCTTAGGCGGGAGTGAGCAGTTCTTC

size: few
D: NA
V: TRBV28
J: TRBJ1-5
CDR3: CASTETDDSNQPQHF
DNA: TGTGCCAGCACCGAGACAGACGATAGCAATCAGCCCCAGCATTTT

size: few
D: TRBD1
V: TRBV30
J: TRBJ1-6
CDR3: CAWSAADRVNSPLHF
DNA: TGTGCCTGGAGTGCAGCAGACAGGGTAAATTCACCCCTCCACTTT

size: many
D: NA
V: TRBV2
J: TRBJ2-7
CDR3: CASSPLREQYF
DNA: TGTGCCAGCAGCCCTTTGCGGGAGCAGTACTTC

size: NA
D: NA
V: TRBV9
J: TRBJ2-3
CDR3: CASSVSRSTDTQYF
DNA: TGTGCCAGCAGCGTAAGTCGGAGCACAGATACGCAGTATTTT

size: few
D: TRBD1
V: TRBV5-1
J: TRBJ2-6
CDR3: CASSWTGSASGANVLTF
DNA: TGCGCCAGCAGCTGGACAGGATCCGCCTCTGGGGCCAACGTCCTGACTTTC

size: NA
D: NA
V: TRBV5-6
J: TRBJ1-1
CDR3: CASSPDPSGNTEAFF
DNA: TGTGCCAGCAGCCCAGACCCCAGCGGTAACACTGAAGCTTTCTTT

size: NA
D: NA
V: TRBV29-1
J: TRBJ2-2
CDR3: CSVLGVTGELFF
DNA: TGCAGCGTTCTGGGCGTTACCGGGGAGCTGTTTTTT

size: NA
D: NA
V: TRBV10-3
J: TRBJ2-5
CDR3: CAIAGPTQETQYF
DNA: TGTGCCATCGCTGGTCCTACCCAAGAGACCCAGTACTTC

size: NA
D: NA
V: TRBV10-3
J: TRBJ1-1
CDR3: CAIGGDRSDTEAFF
DNA: TGTGCCATCGGGGGGGACCGTTCAGACACTGAAGCTTTCTTT

size: few
D: TRBD1
V: TRBV9
J: TRBJ2-3
CDR3: CASSAGTGGTDTQYF
DNA: TGTGCCAGCAGCGCCGGGACAGGGGGCACAGATACGCAGTATTTT

size: few
D: NA
V: TRBV12-5
J: TRBJ2-5
CDR3: CASAIDTATQYF
DNA: TGTGCTAGTGCCATTGACACCGCGACCCAGTACTTC

size: few
D: NA
V: TRBV6-5
J: TRBJ1-1
CDR3: CASSYRGSNTEAFF
DNA: TGTGCCAGCAGTTACCGGGGATCGAACACTGAAGCTTTCTTT

size: NA
D: NA
V: TRBV15
J: TRBJ2-3
CDR3: CATRPTGTDTQYF
DNA: TGTGCCACCCGACCCACGGGGACAGATACGCAGTATTTT

size: few
D: TRBD2
V: TRBV7-2
J: TRBJ2-5
CDR3: CASSFGLAGTQETQYF
DNA: TGTGCCAGCAGCTTCGGACTAGCGGGAACCCAAGAGACCCAGTACTTC

size: NA
D: TRBD1
V: TRBV7-7
J: TRBJ1-4
CDR3: CASSRGTGASNEKLFF
DNA: TGTGCTAGCAGCCGCGGGACAGGGGCTTCTAATGAAAAACTGTTTTTT

size: NA
D: NA
V: TRBV28
J: TRBJ2-3
CDR3: CAACRSTDTQYF
DNA: TGTGCCGCGTGCAGGAGCACAGATACGCAGTATTTT

size: NA
D: NA
V: TRBV7-9
J: TRBJ2-4
CDR3: CASSLRTASKNIQYF
DNA: TGTGCCAGCAGCTTACGAACAGCCTCCAAAAACATTCAGTACTTC

size: few
D: NA
V: TRBV6-4
J: TRBJ1-2
CDR3: CASKSLPLYGYTF
DNA: TGTGCCAGCAAGAGCCTACCTCTCTATGGCTACACCTTC

size: few
D: NA
V: TRBV7-2
J: TRBJ2-3
CDR3: CASRGREYEYF
DNA: TGTGCCAGCAGGGGAAGGGAGTATGAGTATTTT

size: NA
D: TRBD1
V: TRBV27
J: TRBJ1-5
CDR3: CASSSRTGGGNQPQHF
DNA: TGTGCCAGCAGTTCCCGGACAGGGGGTGGCAATCAGCCCCAGCATTTT

size: NA
D: NA
V: TRBV20-1
J: TRBJ1-1
CDR3: CSASRAPEAFF
DNA: TGCAGTGCTAGCAGGGCCCCAGAAGCTTTCTTT

size: few
D: TRBD1
V: TRBV11-1
J: TRBJ1-1
CDR3: CASSLAGQGNTEAFF
DNA: TGTGCCAGCAGCTTAGCCGGACAGGGTAACACTGAAGCTTTCTTT

size: NA
D: TRBD1
V: TRBV12-5
J: TRBJ1-4
CDR3: CASGSLGSIRDRHATNEKLFF
DNA: TGTGCTAGTGGTTCCCTCGGCTCAATCCGGGACAGACACGCAACTAATGAAAAACTGTTTTTT